This passage covers 22 T cell receptor beta chains from one sample sequenced in a study of shared clonotypes between healthy human individuals. TCRdb's copy holds only in-frame clones and misses some; the assay was immunoSEQ multiplex PCR. The sample holds roughly 1.4 million clones, about 98.5% seen once. The material sequenced was naive CD4+ T cells sorted from blood. Subset here: CD45RA+ positively selected. Source of these receptors: a man in his thirties or forties in good health.

This chain uses TRBV14 with TRBJ2-1, with 14 bases identical to TRBD2. Germline V gene sequence: CDR1 SGHDN, CDR2 FVKESK. CDR3 size: 16 residues. J gave up 4 bases and V 6 bases, and 5 bases lay outside the gene matches. The CDR3 DNA reads as TGTGCCAGCAGGGGGACTAGCGGGAGCATATACAATGAGCAGTTCTTC. Protein: CASRGTSGSIYNEQFF.

The CDR3 region has the DNA TGTGCCAGCAACCCGACCGGGACAGCTTACTACGAGCAGTACTTC. The encoded protein is CASNPTGTAYYEQYF. This rearrangement joins TRBV11-3 to TRBJ2-7; 7 nucleotides agree with TRBD1. Germline CDR1 SGHNT, CDR2 YENEEA. The ends lost 7 bases at V and 3 bases at J; junction bases unmatched: 12. The length of the CDR3 is 15 residues. Complete variable domain (other parts from reference TRBV11-3 and TRBJ2-7): EAGVVQSPRYKIIEKKQPVAFWCNPISGHNTLYWYLQNLGQGPELLIRYENEEAVDDSQLPKDRFSAERLKGVDSTLKIQPAELGDSAVYLCASNPTGTAYYEQYFGPGTRLTVT.

This chain connects TRBV6-5 to TRBJ2-3; the match to TRBD1 covers 7 bases. J was trimmed by 0 bases and V by 6 bases; bases with no gene match: 6. The CDR3 spans 15 residues. CDR1 and CDR2 from the germline V gene are MNHEY and SVGAGI. CDR3 protein: CASSPGQSSTDTQYF. The CDR3 DNA reads TGTGCCAGCAGCCCGGGACAGAGTAGCACAGATACGCAGTATTTT.

Notes on this clone: Additional DNA sequences in this sample encode the identical CDR3. The rearrangement joins TRBV11-2 to TRBJ2-2; D is possibly TRBD1 (6 bases). The V end was cut by 4 bases, the J end by 4 bases, with 10 bases between. The germline CDR1 and CDR2 sequences are SGHAT and FQNNGV. The CDR3 is 14 residues long. Here the CDR3 reads CASSSLRGTGELFF. The CDR3 nucleotides are TGTGCCAGCAGCTCACTCAGGGGCACCGGGGAGCTGTTTTTT.

This chain links TRBV5-4 with TRBJ2-1; 7 nucleotides line up with TRBD2. CDR1 SGHNT and CDR2 YYREEE come from the germline V gene (reference sequence). After removal of 0 bases from V and 6 bases from J, the junction contained 6 bases not matched to a gene. The CDR3 loop spans 15 amino acids. For the CDR3, the DNA is TGTGCCAGCAGCTTGGGGCGGGAGTACGTCAATGAGCAGTTCTTC. Protein sequence: CASSLGREYVNEQFF. The complete variable domain, with remaining parts taken from reference TRBV5-4 and TRBJ2-1, reads ETGVTQSPTHLIKTRGQQVTLRCSSQSGHNTVSWYQQALGQGPQFIFQYYREEENGRGNFPPRFSGLQFPNYSSELNVNALELDDSALYLCASSLGREYVNEQFFGPGTRLTVL.

CDR3 in DNA: TGTGCCAGCAGAATGTCAGGCGGTCGCGGGGAGCTGTTTTTT. Translation: CASRMSGGRGELFF. The gene calls are TRBV2 and TRBJ2-2; D call uncertain. Germline-derived CDR1 and CDR2 are SNHLY and FYNNEI. Trimming pared 6 bases from V and 7 bases from J, leaving 15 bases between. The CDR3 contains 14 residues.

V and J are TRBV5-1 and TRBJ1-4; D call uncertain. CDR1 and CDR2 from the germline V gene are SGHRS and YFSETQ. CDR3 length equals 15 residues. V shed 4 bases and J shed 3 bases, with 13 bases lying between them. The CDR3 DNA is TGCGCCAGCAGCCCGACCGGGCCACCTAATGAAAAACTGTTTTTT. Its translation: CASSPTGPPNEKLFF. The whole variable domain, filled in from reference TRBV5-1 and TRBJ1-4, reads KAGVTQTPRYLIKTRGQQVTLSCSPISGHRSVSWYQQTPGQGLQFLFEYFSETQRNKGNFPGRFSGRQFSNSRSEMNVSTLELGDSALYLCASSPTGPPNEKLFFGSGTQLSVL.

The chain recombines TRBV5-6 with TRBJ1-5, with TRBD1 identical over 9 bases. CDR3 length: 15 amino acids. V lost 1 base and J lost 4; bases outside the gene matches: 3. CDR1 and CDR2 (germline): SGHDT, YYEEEE. CDR3: CASSLRDRANQPQHF. The DNA for the CDR3 is TGTGCCAGCAGCTTGAGGGACAGGGCTAATCAGCCCCAGCATTTT.

The chain uses TRBV7-9 and TRBJ2-5; D not resolved. This CDR3 is 14 amino acids long. Germline V gene lookup returns CDR1 SEHNR and CDR2 FQNEAQ (reference sequence). The V and J ends lost 0 bases and 4 bases respectively, with 9 bases between them. The CDR3: CASSLALGPETQYF. DNA of the CDR3: TGTGCCAGCAGCTTAGCGCTAGGCCCAGAGACCCAGTACTTC.

The genes are TRBV7-9 and TRBJ2-3; 13 positions match TRBD2. CDR1 and CDR2 from the germline V gene are SEHNR and FQNEAQ (reference sequence). CDR3 length equals 16 residues. The J segment lost 3 bases and the V segment lost 6 bases, leaving 6 bases of the junction unmatched. CDR3 protein: CASSNGLAGVTDTQYF. DNA for the CDR3: TGTGCCAGCAGTAACGGACTAGCGGGAGTTACAGATACGCAGTATTTT.

This chain joins TRBV5-5 and TRBJ2-1; D unresolved. Germline CDR1 reads SGHKS; CDR2 reads YYEKEE (reference sequence). The CDR3 is 13 residues long. Trimming removed 0 bases at V and 5 bases at J, with 6 bases between. CDR3 residues: CASSLVSNNEQFF. The CDR3 nucleotides read TGTGCCAGCAGCTTGGTTAGCAACAATGAGCAGTTCTTC.

This rearrangement joins TRBV18 to TRBJ2-7, with D tentatively TRBD2 (5 bases). V was cut by 4 bases and J by 2 bases, with 24 bases left in between. The CDR3 spans 18 residues. Germline-derived CDR1 and CDR2 are KGHSH and LQKENI. CDR3 region: CASSQTEALRAETYEQYF. The CDR3 DNA follows: TGTGCCAGCTCACAAACAGAAGCTCTGCGGGCCGAAACCTACGAGCAGTACTTC.

To note about this clone: Additional DNA sequences in this sample encode the identical CDR3. J is TRBJ2-3 and V is TRBV5-4, with a weak D call TRBD2 (5 bases). With 0 bases removed from V and 3 bases from J, the gap between germline ends came to 8 bases. Per germline, CDR1 SGHNT and CDR2 YYREEE (reference sequence). The CDR3 has 14 residues. The CDR3 DNA reads TGTGCCAGCAGCTTGGTAGCGTCAACAGATACGCAGTATTTT. Translated, it gives CASSLVASTDTQYF.

The V call is TRBV2, the J call TRBJ2-7; 11 bases align to TRBD1. V lost 1 base, J lost 2 bases, and 4 bases stayed unmatched. Germline assignment: CDR1 SNHLY and CDR2 FYNNEI. The CDR3 extends over 16 amino acids. CDR3 nucleotide sequence: TGTGCCAGCAGTGAAGGGACAGGGGGCGCGGCCTACGAGCAGTACTTC. Translation: CASSEGTGGAAYEQYF.

The chain carries TRBV14 and TRBJ2-3; the match to TRBD2 covers 10 bases. J was trimmed by 0 bases and V by 4 bases; bases with no gene match: 10. The germline gives CDR1 SGHDN, CDR2 FVKESK. The CDR3 has 18 amino acids. The CDR3 loop is CASSPRALLAGSTDTQYF. CDR3 DNA: TGTGCCAGCAGCCCCAGGGCATTACTAGCGGGAAGCACAGATACGCAGTATTTT.

As to this clone: One base away lies a much larger clone, so this may be a sequencing read error. At the DNA level, this CDR3 is encoded by other sequences in the same sample as well. The gene calls are TRBV10-3 and TRBJ2-7, with a weak D call TRBD1 (6 bases). With 4 bases removed from V and 3 bases from J, the gap between germline ends came to 7 bases. Germline CDR1 and CDR2: ENHRY and SYGVKD. There are 12 residues in the CDR3. In DNA, the CDR3 is TGTGCCATCAGTGGGACAGACTACGAGCAGTACTTC. This gives the protein CAISGTDYEQYF.

The gene calls are TRBV11-2 and TRBJ2-1; 8 bases fit TRBD1. V shed 4 bases, J shed 7 bases, and the junction held 6 bases outside the gene matches. Germline V lookup: CDR1 SGHAT, CDR2 FQNNGV. This CDR3 spans 14 amino acids. CDR3 DNA sequence: TGTGCCAGCAGCTCTGACAGGGGAAGGAATGAGCAGTTCTTC. Translating gives CASSSDRGRNEQFF.

The gene calls are TRBV5-1 and TRBJ1-4; D gene ambiguous. V was cut by 0 bases and J by 8 bases, with 14 bases left in between. Germline V gene lookup returns CDR1 SGHRS and CDR2 YFSETQ. This CDR3 is built from 15 residues. CDR3 bases: TGCGCCAGCAGCTTGGGAGACGGGAGACTGGAAAAACTGTTTTTT. Its translation: CASSLGDGRLEKLFF. Using reference TRBV5-1 and TRBJ1-4 for the parts outside the CDR3, the full variable domain is KAGVTQTPRYLIKTRGQQVTLSCSPISGHRSVSWYQQTPGQGLQFLFEYFSETQRNKGNFPGRFSGRQFSNSRSEMNVSTLELGDSALYLCASSLGDGRLEKLFFGSGTQLSVL.

The chain uses TRBV19 and TRBJ1-5, with D possibly being TRBD1 (6 bases). The V gene lost 0 bases and the J gene lost 7 bases, with 16 bases spanning the gap. Germline V gene sequence: CDR1 LNHDA, CDR2 SQIVND (reference sequence). CDR3 size: 16 residues. CDR3: CASSIEGPGEGQPQHF. CDR3 DNA: TGTGCCAGTAGTATAGAGGGGCCAGGGGAGGGCCAGCCCCAGCATTTT.

The chain couples TRBV19 to TRBJ1-5; a weak D match, TRBD1 (5 bases). The CDR3 contains 13 residues. V lost 5 bases and J 7 bases, leaving 12 bases between the germline ends. Germline V CDR1 and CDR2: LNHDA, SQIVND (reference sequence). The DNA for the CDR3 is TGTGCCAGTAGTCCCGGGACCTCCCAGCCCCAGCATTTT. Amino acid sequence: CASSPGTSQPQHF.

The chain recombines TRBV28 with TRBJ2-7; 9 bases agree with TRBD2. This CDR3 region has 14 residues. The germline V gene has CDR1 MDHEN and CDR2 SYDVKM. V was pared by 6 bases and J by 2 bases, with 5 bases of the junction left unmatched. This chain's CDR3 is CASRTSGSTYEQYF. The CDR3 coding sequence is TGTGCCAGCAGAACTAGCGGGTCAACCTACGAGCAGTACTTC.

The gene calls are TRBV9 and TRBJ2-1, with D unclear. The CDR3 runs 14 residues. Germline CDR1 and CDR2: SGDLS and YYNGEE. V lost 4 bases and J 4 bases, leaving 12 bases between the germline ends. CDR3 coding DNA: TGTGCCAGCAGCCTCCGGGCCGAGTACAATGAGCAGTTCTTC. The encoded protein is CASSLRAEYNEQFF. Full variable domain (outside the CDR3, taken from reference TRBV9 and TRBJ2-1): DSGVTQTPKHLITATGQRVTLRCSPRSGDLSVYWYQQSLDQGLQFLIQYYNGEERAKGNILERFSAQQFPDLHSELNLSSLELGDSALYFCASSLRAEYNEQFFGPGTRLTVL.